These 23 T cell receptor beta chains were all obtained from the same sample, sequenced in a study of regulatory T cells in long-lasting Graves disease. HTBI primers from iRepertoire and Arm-PCR of CDR3 regions yielded the TCR beta libraries. TCRdb independently ran MiXCR on the multiplex PCR reads; one entry per CDR3 protein. The sample consists of hundreds of thousands of distinct CDR3 sequences, roughly 15% of them appearing once. The time point here: newly diagnosed GD, antithyroid drugs for less than 3 months. PBMC RNA was the source of the TCR library. The data were also submitted as part of a second study, on T cells in Graves' hyperthyroidism and ophthalmopathy.

Sequenced here: peripheral blood mononuclear cells (PBMCs), sampled at new diagnosis, from a patient treated with antithyroid drugs. The receptors here all came from a woman in her twenties or thirties with Graves disease.

Turning to this clonotype: Given a much more abundant clone one base away, this may be a read error. The V gene is TRBV9, the J gene TRBJ2-7, with unresolved D. CDR1 SGDLS and CDR2 YYNGEE come from the germline V gene. V was trimmed by 0 bases and J by 6 bases, leaving 10 bases between them. The CDR3 has 13 amino acids. The CDR3 nucleotides are TGTGCCAGCAGCGTAGACAACAGTGCCGAGCAGTACTTC. It codes for CASSVDNSAEQYF.

The V gene is TRBV28, the J gene TRBJ2-7; TRBD1 agrees at 8 bases. Germline V gene sequence: CDR1 MDHEN, CDR2 SYDVKM. V lost 3 bases, J lost 5 bases, and 6 bases stayed unmatched. The CDR3 spans 14 residues. CDR3 DNA: TGTGCCAGCAGTTTTAGAGGACAGGGCCACGAGCAGTACTTC. Translation: CASSFRGQGHEQYF.

This clonotype was detected ten times or more. The V gene is TRBV7-9, the J gene TRBJ1-2; D unresolved. In germline, CDR1 is SEHNR, CDR2 FQNEAQ (reference sequence). The CDR3 covers 12 residues. Trimming took off 7 bases at V and 8 bases at J, with 14 bases between the two ends. The CDR3 loop reads CASTPVRYGYTF. Written as DNA, the CDR3 is TGTGCCAGCACCCCAGTGCGGTACGGCTACACCTTC.

This clonotype was seen at least ten times. V is TRBV7-8 and J is TRBJ2-2; D assignment may be TRBD1 or TRBD2 (5 bases each). The CDR3 extends over 16 amino acids. Trimming shortened V by 3 bases and J by 4 bases, and 15 bases separated the two germline ends. The germline V gene has CDR1 SGHVS and CDR2 FQNEAQ. The CDR3 DNA reads TGTGCCAGCAGCTTGACCCGGGGCATCGGCACCGGGGAGCTGTTTTTT. It specifies CASSLTRGIGTGELFF.

This chain uses TRBV7-9 with TRBJ1-2; the D gene is possibly TRBD1 (6 bases). This CDR3 comprises 15 residues. CDR1 SEHNR and CDR2 FQNEAQ come from the germline V gene (reference sequence). The V gene lost 2 bases and the J gene lost 4 bases, with 14 bases spanning the gap. CDR3 coding DNA: TGTGCCAGCAGCTTATCCCCGGACAGATCCTATGGCTACACCTTC. The encoded protein is CASSLSPDRSYGYTF.

This clonotype has a handful of counts. J is TRBJ1-4 and V is TRBV4-1; a possible D gene is TRBD1 (5 bases). The germline V gene has CDR1 MGHRA and CDR2 YSYEKL. The ends were cut back, 6 bases at V and 0 bases at J, with 11 bases in the middle. The CDR3 has 15 residues. CDR3: CASSLRQTTNEKLFF. The CDR3 coding sequence is TGCGCCAGCAGTCTCCGACAGACAACTAATGAAAAACTGTTTTTT.

The V call is TRBV27, the J call TRBJ2-5, with D unclear. Germline V gene sequence: CDR1 MNHEY, CDR2 SMNVEV (reference sequence). The V gene lost 3 bases and the J gene lost 1 base, with 9 bases spanning the gap. The CDR3 totals 14 residues. CDR3 region: CASSLADIQETQYF. The CDR3, as DNA: TGTGCCAGCAGTTTGGCGGATATCCAAGAGACCCAGTACTTC.

In this sample, this clonotype turned up many times. V gene TRBV27 combines with J gene TRBJ2-7, with TRBD2 identical over 11 bases. V lost 4 bases and J lost 3; bases outside the gene matches: 11. CDR1 is MNHEY and CDR2 is SMNVEV in the germline V gene (reference sequence). CDR3 length: 17 amino acids. The DNA for the CDR3 is TGTGCCAGCAGTTCAGAAACTAGCGGGGGCGATCTCTACGAGCAGTACTTC. Protein product: CASSSETSGGDLYEQYF.

The chain recombines TRBV7-3 with TRBJ2-2; 7 bases are shared with TRBD1. Germline V gene sequence: CDR1 SGHTA, CDR2 FQGTGA. The trim removed 3 bases at V and 0 bases at J, leaving 7 bases unmatched. This CDR3 is built from 17 residues. The CDR3 region is CASSFHNRGANTGELFF. The DNA for the CDR3 is TGTGCCAGCAGCTTCCACAACAGGGGCGCGAACACCGGGGAGCTGTTTTTT.

This clonotype was seen repeatedly, ten times or more. CDR3 region: CASSQARWETQYF. The CDR3 DNA is TGTGCCAGCAGCCAAGCTCGTTGGGAGACCCAGTACTTC. The rearrangement uses TRBV14 and TRBJ2-5; D gene uncertain. Germline lookup yields CDR1 SGHDN and CDR2 FVKESK. The CDR3 has 13 residues. V lost 1 base and J 5 bases, leaving 8 bases between the germline ends.

This clonotype was picked up a small number of times. This sequence joins TRBV5-1 and TRBJ2-3; 8 bases are shared with TRBD1. Germline values: CDR1 SGHRS, CDR2 YFSETQ. The CDR3 totals 14 residues. The junction had 3 bases not matched to a gene; V was cut back by 3 bases and J by 3 bases. The CDR3 DNA sequence: TGCGCCAGCAGCTCGGGACAGGTTACAGATACGCAGTATTTT. As protein: CASSSGQVTDTQYF.

This clonotype occurred many times. V and J are TRBV20-1 and TRBJ1-1, with D perhaps TRBD1 (5 bases). Trimming took off 1 base at V and 5 bases at J, with 14 bases between the two ends. Germline values: CDR1 DFQATT, CDR2 SNEGSKA (reference sequence). The CDR3 covers 14 residues. The CDR3 spells CSARGGGGGTEAFF. CDR3 nucleotide sequence: TGCAGTGCTAGAGGGGGCGGGGGGGGGACTGAAGCTTTCTTT.

This clonotype was seen a handful of times. In nucleotides, the CDR3 is TGTGCCAGTAGTCTGCAAGCTGAAAAACTGTTTTTT. This gives the protein CASSLQAEKLFF. V is TRBV19 and J is TRBJ1-4, with D uncertain. This CDR3 contains 12 residues. Germline V gene lookup returns CDR1 LNHDA and CDR2 SQIVND (reference sequence). Trimming shortened V by 5 bases and J by 7 bases, and 8 bases separated the two germline ends.

This clonotype was seen many times. The gene calls are TRBV27 and TRBJ2-7; D unclear. Germline CDR1 and CDR2: MNHEY and SMNVEV (reference sequence). V was pared by 5 bases and J by 3 bases, with 17 bases between. This CDR3 has 15 residues. CDR3 nucleotides: TGTGCCAGCAGTACCCGGATGGTAAAGATCTACGAGCAGTACTTC. Residues: CASSTRMVKIYEQYF.

The J gene is TRBJ2-1, the V gene TRBV27; 7 bases line up with TRBD1. After removal of 7 bases from V and 7 bases from J, the junction contained 16 bases not matched to a gene. Germline CDR1 is MNHEY and CDR2 is SMNVEV (reference sequence). This CDR3 comprises 16 residues. The CDR3 protein is CASTRNPGGGSNEQFF. For the CDR3, the DNA is TGTGCCAGCACCCGAAACCCAGGGGGTGGTTCAAATGAGCAGTTCTTC.

The rearrangement joins TRBV10-3 to TRBJ1-4, with D possibly TRBD1 on 5 matching bases. The CDR3 spans 14 residues. Germline lookup yields CDR1 ENHRY and CDR2 SYGVKD. The ends were cut back, 6 bases at V and 7 bases at J, with 15 bases in the middle. The CDR3 DNA follows: TGTGCCATCAGAGGAGGGGCGGCAAGTGAAAAACTGTTTTTT. Residues: CAIRGGAASEKLFF.

In its sample, this clonotype was seen a few times. The chain couples TRBV7-2 to TRBJ1-4, with D tentatively TRBD1 (5 bases). The CDR3 extends over 16 amino acids. CDR1 and CDR2 from the germline V gene are SGHTA and FQGNSA. Trimming pared 5 bases from V and 6 bases from J, leaving 19 bases between. Here the CDR3 DNA reads TGTGCCAGCAGCCCCGGGGCAGGTCTGTCCCATGAAAAACTGTTTTTT. Its translation: CASSPGAGLSHEKLFF.

With respect to this clonotype: A much larger clone sits a single nucleotide away, making a read error possible. This is likely a read error, given that the CDR3 carries no conserved phenylalanine or tryptophan at its end. The rearrangement joins TRBV27 to TRBJ2-1, with TRBD2 identical over 9 bases. The CDR3 has 14 amino acids. The germline V gene has CDR1 MNHEY and CDR2 SMNVEV (reference sequence). J was trimmed by 4 bases and V by 8 bases; bases with no gene match: 6. As DNA, the CDR3 is TGTGCCAGCCGAAGAGGACTAGCGTACAATGAGCAGTTCTCC. It specifies CASRRGLAYNEQFS.

The chain couples TRBV6-2 or TRBV6-3 to TRBJ1-3; TRBD1 agrees at 9 bases. Germline values: CDR1 MNHEY, CDR2 SVGEGT. This CDR3 has 15 residues. Germline trimming cut 5 bases from V and 0 bases from J; bases unmatched to any gene: 2. The CDR3 protein is CASSTTGGSGNTIYF. The DNA for the CDR3 is TGTGCCAGCAGTACGACAGGGGGCTCTGGAAACACCATATATTTT.

Details on this clonotype: Possible read error: a much larger clone is one base away. The chain couples TRBV2 to TRBJ1-2, with D perhaps TRBD1 (6 bases). The length of the CDR3 is 18 residues. CDR1 SNHLY and CDR2 FYNNEI come from the germline V gene. CDR3 loop: CASKWGKAPQGTNYGHTF. The CDR3 DNA is TGTGCCAGCAAATGGGGTAAGGCACCCCAGGGGACAAACTATGGCCACACCTTC.

The J gene is TRBJ2-2, the V gene TRBV19, with D hard to call. The CDR3 loop spans 13 amino acids. The V and J ends lost 3 bases and 4 bases respectively, with 6 bases between them. The germline gives CDR1 LNHDA, CDR2 SQIVND (reference sequence). As DNA, the CDR3 is TGTGCCAGTAGTATTACACCCACCGGGGAGCTGTTTTTT. Amino acids: CASSITPTGELFF. Combining the CDR3 with reference TRBV19 and TRBJ2-2 gives the whole variable domain DGGITQSPKYLFRKEGQNVTLSCEQNLNHDAMYWYRQDPGQGLRLIYYSQIVNDFQKGDIAEGYSVSREKKESFPLTVTSAQKNPTAFYLCASSITPTGELFFGEGSRLTVL.

This clonotype came up many times. J is TRBJ2-7 and V is TRBV29-1; TRBD2 matches 13 bases. The CDR3 is 15 amino acids. The germline CDR1 and CDR2 sequences are SQVTM and ANQGSEA. Unmatched junction bases numbered 6, after V lost 4 bases and J lost 3 bases. In DNA, the CDR3 is TGCAGCGTTGCAGGACTAGCGGGAGTTGTCTACGAGCAGTACTTC. Its protein product is CSVAGLAGVVYEQYF.

This clonotype was detected many times. J is TRBJ1-2 and V is TRBV30; D unclear. Germline V CDR1 and CDR2: GTSNPN, SVGIG (reference sequence). V lost 0 bases to trimming and J lost 6 bases, with 14 bases between them. The CDR3 is 14 residues long. CDR3 nucleotides: TGTGCCTGGAGTGTGTCCTACGCTGGGGATGGCTACACCTTC. This translates into CAWSVSYAGDGYTF.